A selection of T cell receptor beta chains follows, all from one sample in a study of control samples from healthy donors and cancer patients. The data were produced by immunoSEQ multiplex PCR, yet TCRdb's version contains in-frame clones alone and is incomplete. Among about 6,700 clones listed, over 70% were seen once. The sample taken for sequencing was formalin-fixed, paraffin-embedded tissue. The source of these receptors is a male donor with melanoma. CDR3s include the opening cysteine and the closing phenylalanine or tryptophan. D genes are given only for firm matches. Clone sizes are given selectively: once, few, many, or a class where the clone is expanded.

>TRBV9|TRBJ2-7|TRBD2|16|-
CASSVGSGGSSYEQYF
TGTGCCAGCAGCGTAGGAAGCGGGGGGAGCTCCTACGAGCAGTACTTC
>TRBV19|TRBJ1-1|TRBD1|12|-
CASSNRQGRAFF
TGTGCCAGTAGTAACCGACAGGGGCGAGCTTTCTTT
>TRBV7-9|TRBJ1-4|-|15|-
CASSFTRGNNEKLFF
TGTGCCAGCAGCTTCACCAGGGGCAACAATGAAAAACTGTTTTTT
>TRBV19|TRBJ2-1|TRBD1|13|-
CASSWGQGNEQFF
TGTGCCAGTAGTTGGGGACAGGGTAATGAGCAGTTCTTC
>TRBV24-1|TRBJ2-6|-|23|-
CATSDLTTNPKDTGKTGANVLTF
TGTGCCACCAGTGATTTGACAACAAACCCAAAGGACACGGGGAAGACTGGGGCCAACGTCCTGACTTTC
>TRBV6-5|TRBJ1-2|-|13|once
CASRDWTNYGYTF
TGTGCCAGCAGGGACTGGACTAACTATGGCTACACCTTC
>TRBV5-1|TRBJ1-2|-|14|once
CASSGGGGDYGYTF
TGCGCCAGCAGTGGGGGCGGAGGGGACTATGGCTACACCTTC
>TRBV28|TRBJ1-5|-|16|-
CASLGEGLTGNQPQHF
TGTGCCAGTCTTGGTGAGGGGCTGACGGGTAATCAGCCCCAGCATTTT
>TRBV4-1|TRBJ2-1|-|15|-
CASSQEYGARNEQFF
TGCGCCAGCAGCCAAGAGTACGGGGCGCGAAATGAGCAGTTCTTC
>TRBV7-9|TRBJ1-4|-|14|-
CASSPQGTNEKLFF
TGTGCCAGCAGCCCGCAGGGTACTAATGAAAAACTGTTTTTT
>TRBV7-9|TRBJ1-2|-|15|-
CASSLGTTPSYGYTF
TGTGCCAGCAGCTTAGGGACAACGCCCTCCTATGGCTACACCTTC
>TRBV6-5|TRBJ2-7|-|14|-
CASSTSQPQGEQYF
TGTGCCAGCAGTACATCTCAACCCCAGGGCGAGCAGTACTTC
>TRBV10-3|TRBJ2-3|-|16|-
CAISLMGGLSTDTQYF
TGTGCCATCAGCCTTATGGGGGGGCTATCAACAGATACGCAGTATTTT
>TRBV15|TRBJ1-1|-|15|once
CATSRDLGVNTEAFF
TGTGCCACCAGCAGAGATCTGGGAGTTAACACTGAAGCTTTCTTT
>TRBV28|TRBJ1-2|-|13|-
CASRPGANYGYTF
TGTGCCAGCAGACCAGGGGCTAACTATGGCTACACCTTC
>TRBV7-9|TRBJ1-2|-|14|-
CASSMRSRNYGYTF
TGTGCCAGCAGTATGAGATCACGGAACTATGGCTACACCTTC
>TRBV19|TRBJ1-1|-|12|-
CASSLGNTEAFF
TGTGCCAGTAGCCTCGGGAACACTGAAGCTTTCTTT
>TRBV12-3/TRBV12-4|TRBJ2-5|-|13|-
CASREASWETQYF
TGTGCCAGCAGGGAGGCTTCGTGGGAGACCCAGTACTTC
>TRBV30|TRBJ1-2|-|12|-
CAWSVGAYGYTF
TGTGCCTGGAGTGTAGGGGCCTATGGCTACACCTTC
>TRBV6-5|TRBJ2-3|TRBD2|14|once
CASKRGGLTDTQYF
TGTGCCAGCAAGCGGGGGGGCCTTACAGATACGCAGTATTTT